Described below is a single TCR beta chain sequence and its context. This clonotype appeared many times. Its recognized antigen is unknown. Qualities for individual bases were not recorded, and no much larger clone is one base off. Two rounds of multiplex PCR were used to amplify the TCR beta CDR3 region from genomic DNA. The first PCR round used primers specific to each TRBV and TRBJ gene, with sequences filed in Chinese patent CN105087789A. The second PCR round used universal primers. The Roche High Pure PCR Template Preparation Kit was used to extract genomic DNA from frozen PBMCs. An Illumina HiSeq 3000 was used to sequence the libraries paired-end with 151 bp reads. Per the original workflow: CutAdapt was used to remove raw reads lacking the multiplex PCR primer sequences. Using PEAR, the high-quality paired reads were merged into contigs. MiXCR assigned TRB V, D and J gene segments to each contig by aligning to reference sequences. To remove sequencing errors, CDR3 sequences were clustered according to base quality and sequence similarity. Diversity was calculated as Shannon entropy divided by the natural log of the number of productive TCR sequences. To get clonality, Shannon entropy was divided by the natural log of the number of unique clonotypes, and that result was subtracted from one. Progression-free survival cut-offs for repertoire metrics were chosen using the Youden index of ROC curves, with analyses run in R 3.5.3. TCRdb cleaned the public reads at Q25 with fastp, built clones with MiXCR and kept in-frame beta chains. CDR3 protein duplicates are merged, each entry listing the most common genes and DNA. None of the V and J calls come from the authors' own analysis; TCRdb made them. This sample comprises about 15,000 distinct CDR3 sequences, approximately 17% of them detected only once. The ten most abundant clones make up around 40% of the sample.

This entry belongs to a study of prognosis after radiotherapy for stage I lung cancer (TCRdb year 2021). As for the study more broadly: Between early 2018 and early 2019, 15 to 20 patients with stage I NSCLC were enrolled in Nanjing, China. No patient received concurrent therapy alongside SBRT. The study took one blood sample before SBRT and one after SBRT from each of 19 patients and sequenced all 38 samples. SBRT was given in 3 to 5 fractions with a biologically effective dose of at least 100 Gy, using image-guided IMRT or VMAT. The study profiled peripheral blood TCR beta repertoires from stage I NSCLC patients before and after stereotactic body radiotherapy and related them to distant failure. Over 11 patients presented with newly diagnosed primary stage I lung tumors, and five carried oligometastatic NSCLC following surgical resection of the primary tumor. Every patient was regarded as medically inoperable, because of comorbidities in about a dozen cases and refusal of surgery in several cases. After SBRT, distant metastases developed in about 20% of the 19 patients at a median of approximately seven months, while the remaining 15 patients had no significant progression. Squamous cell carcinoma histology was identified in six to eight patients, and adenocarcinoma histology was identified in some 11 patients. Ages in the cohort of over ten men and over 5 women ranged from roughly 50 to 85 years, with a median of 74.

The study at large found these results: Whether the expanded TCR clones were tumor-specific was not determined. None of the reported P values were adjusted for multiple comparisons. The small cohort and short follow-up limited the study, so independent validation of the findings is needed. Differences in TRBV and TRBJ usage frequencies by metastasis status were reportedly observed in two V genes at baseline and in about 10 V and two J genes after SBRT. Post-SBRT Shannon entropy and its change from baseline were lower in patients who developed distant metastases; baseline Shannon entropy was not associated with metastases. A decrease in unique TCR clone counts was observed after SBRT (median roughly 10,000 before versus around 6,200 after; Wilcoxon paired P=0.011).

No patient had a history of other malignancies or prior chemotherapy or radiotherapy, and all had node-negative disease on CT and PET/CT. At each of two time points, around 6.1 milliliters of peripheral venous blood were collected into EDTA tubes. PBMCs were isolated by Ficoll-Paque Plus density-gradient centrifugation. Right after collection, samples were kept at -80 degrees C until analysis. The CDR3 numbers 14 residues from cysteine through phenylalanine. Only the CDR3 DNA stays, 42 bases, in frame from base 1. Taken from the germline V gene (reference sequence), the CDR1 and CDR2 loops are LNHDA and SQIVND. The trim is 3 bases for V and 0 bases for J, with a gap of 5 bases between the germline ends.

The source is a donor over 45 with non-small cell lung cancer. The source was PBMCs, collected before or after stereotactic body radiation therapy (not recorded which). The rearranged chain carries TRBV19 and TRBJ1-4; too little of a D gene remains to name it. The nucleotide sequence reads TGTGCCAGTAGTATTACGGCAACTAATGAAAAACTGTTTTTT. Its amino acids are CASSITATNEKLFF.